This T cell receptor beta chain was obtained from a study of beta chain features in type 1 diabetes. Investigators reverse transcribed all isolated RNA, so they sequenced expressed TCRB transcripts. Sequencing used immunoSEQ multiplex PCR; TCRdb keeps in-frame clones, though not all of them. The table records 900,000 or so clones, about 17% of them present only once. The CDR3 consists of 19 residues. Germline loops: CDR1 MDHEN, CDR2 SYDVKM. Trimming took 6 bases from V and 0 from J, leaving 24 bases between them. The rearrangement uses TRBV28 and TRBJ2-4; maybe TRBD1 (6 bases). The sample consisted of naive CD4+ T cells from blood. The source is a woman between 18 and 29 years old in good health. CDR3 sequence (DNA): TGTGCCAGCAGCCCTATTTTGGGGGCTAACCCCTTAGCCAAAAACATTCAGTACTTC. Its translation: CASSPILGANPLAKNIQYF.